The rows below give T cell receptor beta chains drawn from one sample of a study of cytomegalovirus exposure and HLA in healthy donors. This table comes from immunoSEQ multiplex PCR, and its TCRdb copy is limited to in-frame clones, with some not included. The data show about 84,000 clones, roughly 73% seen once. Material: PBMCs. These receptors all stem from a male donor in good health and CMV-seropositive. Each CDR3 is given with its conserved first and last residue. The order of the fields is J gene, clone size, D gene, V gene, CDR3 protein, CDR3 DNA. The D gene is left open where the match is weak. The size of a clone is reported for some rows only, either as once, few or many, or as a class for expanded clones.

>TRBJ2-1|-|-|TRBV20-1
CSARYYNEQFF
TGCAGTGCTAGATATTACAATGAGCAGTTCTTC
>TRBJ1-2|-|TRBD1|TRBV28
CASGQDPYGYTF
TGTGCCAGCGGACAGGATCCCTATGGCTACACCTTC
>TRBJ2-7|-|-|TRBV15
CATSVDRFGEQYF
TGTGCCACCAGCGTAGACAGGTTCGGCGAGCAGTACTTC
>TRBJ2-1|-|-|TRBV6-4
CASSDSGGIGDEQFF
TGTGCCAGCAGTGACTCCGGCGGGATAGGCGATGAGCAGTTCTTC
>TRBJ2-1|once|-|TRBV19
CASSIIKRLGHNEQFF
TGTGCCAGTAGTATAATTAAGCGGCTTGGCCACAATGAGCAGTTCTTC
>TRBJ2-7|-|TRBD1|TRBV4-2
CASSQETGGGIPYEQYF
TGTGCCAGCAGCCAAGAGACAGGGGGCGGAATTCCCTACGAGCAGTACTTC
>TRBJ2-1|few|TRBD2|TRBV6-4
CASSPLAGSGNEQFF
TGTGCCAGCAGTCCACTAGCGGGATCGGGCAATGAGCAGTTCTTC
>TRBJ2-1|-|-|TRBV5-1
CASSYPSPGGEQFF
TGCGCCAGCAGCTACCCAAGCCCCGGGGGTGAGCAGTTCTTC
>TRBJ2-4|-|TRBD2|TRBV7-3
CASSLANLGLAGGPKNIQYF
TGTGCCAGCAGCTTAGCCAACCTGGGACTAGCGGGAGGACCCAAAAACATTCAGTACTTC
>TRBJ2-7|-|TRBD2|TRBV18
CASSRGGAAYEQYF
TGTGCCAGCTCCCGGGGGGGAGCCGCCTACGAGCAGTACTTC
>TRBJ2-7|-|-|TRBV6-1
CATLEEGIAYEQYF
TGTGCCACCCTGGAGGAGGGAATCGCCTACGAGCAGTACTTC
>TRBJ2-7|-|-|TRBV19
CASSMMQGNSYEQYF
TGTGCCAGTAGTATGATGCAGGGAAACTCCTACGAGCAGTACTTC
>TRBJ2-1|few|TRBD2|TRBV15
CATSRHSGRKGNEQFF
TGTGCCACCAGCAGACATAGCGGGAGGAAAGGGAATGAGCAGTTCTTC
>TRBJ1-4|-|-|TRBV2
CASSEAPSSKASRLFF
TGTGCCAGCAGTGAAGCGCCTAGCAGCAAGGCTTCTAGACTGTTTTTT
>TRBJ2-7|few|TRBD1|TRBV7-8
CASSHSVGQGGEQYF
TGTGCCAGCAGCCATTCCGTGGGACAGGGGGGAGAGCAGTACTTC
>TRBJ2-1|-|-|TRBV6-5
CASRTGTLIGSEQFF
TGTGCCAGCAGAACCGGGACCCTCATCGGGAGTGAGCAGTTCTTC
>TRBJ2-7|-|-|TRBV10-3
CAISGLGPDYEQYF
TGTGCCATCTCCGGACTTGGCCCGGACTACGAGCAGTACTTC
>TRBJ2-3|-|-|TRBV5-1
CASSLVGSTDTQYF
TGCGCCAGCAGCTTGGTGGGCTCCACAGATACGCAGTATTTT
>TRBJ2-7|medium-sized|-|TRBV5-6
CASSLAGVYEQYF
TGTGCCAGCAGCTTGGCGGGTGTCTACGAGCAGTACTTC
>TRBJ1-1|-|TRBD1|TRBV30
CAWTPIPGQLLVDF
TGTGCCTGGACCCCGATTCCGGGACAGCTCTTGGTCGATTTT
>TRBJ1-2|-|-|TRBV7-3
CASSPDKNYGYTF
TGTGCCAGCAGCCCAGACAAGAACTATGGCTACACCTTC
>TRBJ1-2|-|TRBD1|TRBV5-4
CASSVPGQSEGGYGYTF
TGTGCCAGCAGCGTCCCGGGACAGTCCGAAGGGGGCTATGGCTACACCTTC
>TRBJ2-1|-|-|TRBV4-1
CASSQDLQLQFF
TGCGCCAGCAGCCAAGATTTGCAGTTGCAGTTCTTC
>TRBJ2-7|-|TRBD2|TRBV27
CASTMGTSGNYEQYF
TGTGCCAGCACCATGGGGACTAGCGGGAACTACGAGCAGTACTTC
>TRBJ2-2|few|-|TRBV6-5
CATSLGTPNTGELFF
TGTGCCACATCATTGGGGACACCGAACACCGGGGAGCTGTTTTTT
>TRBJ2-3|-|-|TRBV28
CASRFSGTDTQYF
TGTGCCAGCAGGTTCAGCGGCACAGATACGCAGTATTTT
>TRBJ2-7|-|-|TRBV6-6
CASRESRQGPKKYF
TGTGCCAGCAGGGAATCCCGGCAGGGGCCCAAGAAGTACTTC
>TRBJ1-5|-|-|TRBV9
CASSVGGASQPQHF
TGTGCCAGCAGCGTTGGGGGGGCGAGTCAGCCCCAGCATTTT
>TRBJ1-4|-|-|TRBV7-9
CASSVPGEANEKLFF
TGTGCCAGCAGCGTCCCGGGGGAGGCTAATGAAAAACTGTTTTTT
>TRBJ2-3|-|-|TRBV19
CASTVSIGGTQYF
TGTGCCAGTACCGTCTCGATAGGGGGTACGCAGTATTTT
>TRBJ2-5|-|TRBD2|TRBV6-5
CATRESLAGETQYF
TGTGCCACCCGGGAAAGCCTAGCGGGGGAGACCCAGTACTTC
>TRBJ2-3|-|-|TRBV2
CASTTGWQAGTDTQYF
TGTGCCAGCACTACGGGGTGGCAAGCGGGCACAGATACGCAGTATTTT
>TRBJ2-1|-|-|TRBV27
CASSFAGSNEQFF
TGTGCCAGCAGTTTCGCGGGCAGCAATGAGCAGTTCTTC